The 17 T cell receptor beta chains in this list originate from one sample, sequenced in a study of PD-L1 blockade in urothelial cancer. Sequencing used immunoSEQ multiplex PCR; TCRdb keeps in-frame clones, though not all of them. This table has more than 75,000 clones, more than 85% appearing once. Source: PBMCs, taken around atezolizumab (anti-PD-L1) treatment. The receptors here all came from a man between 60 and 75 years old with urothelial cancer.

The chain joins TRBV2 to TRBJ2-1; 7 bases map to TRBD2. The V gene's germline CDR1 is SNHLY and CDR2 FYNNEI. The CDR3 covers 14 residues. After removal of 6 bases from V and 6 bases from J, the junction contained 8 bases not matched to a gene. CDR3 DNA sequence: TGTGCCAGCAGAAGCGGGATCAATAGCAATGAGCAGTTCTTC. Protein: CASRSGINSNEQFF.

The chain couples TRBV28 to TRBJ2-7; TRBD1 matches 8 bases. The V and J ends lost 6 bases and 5 bases, in that order; junction bases with no gene match: 9. CDR1 MDHEN and CDR2 SYDVKM come from the germline V gene. The CDR3 has 14 amino acids. CDR3 coding DNA: TGTGCCAGCAGGTCGGGACAGGCGAGCCACGAGCAGTACTTC. This codes for CASRSGQASHEQYF.

In this sample, this clone turned up a few times. The chain joins TRBV13 to TRBJ1-1; D gene uncertain. Germline V gene data show CDR1 as PRHDT and CDR2 as FYEKMQ (reference sequence). The CDR3 consists of 15 residues. The V end was cut by 1 base, the J end by 1 base, with 10 bases between. CDR3 sequence: CASSLVLQTNTEAFF. The CDR3 DNA is TGTGCCAGCAGCTTAGTGTTACAGACGAACACTGAAGCTTTCTTT.

This chain joins TRBV4-2 and TRBJ2-2; 7 bases fit TRBD1. The length of the CDR3 is 17 residues. Germline CDR1 is LGHNA and CDR2 is YNFKEQ. Losses at the gene ends were 6 bases for V and 4 bases for J; bases not matched to a gene: 14. CDR3 region: CASRPNPGTEPTGELFF. CDR3 nucleotides: TGTGCCAGCAGGCCGAATCCCGGGACAGAGCCCACCGGGGAGCTGTTTTTT.

The V and J genes are TRBV5-5 and TRBJ2-7; TRBD2 matches at 8 bases. Germline V gene lookup returns CDR1 SGHKS and CDR2 YYEKEE (reference sequence). V lost 3 bases, J lost 7 bases, and 12 bases stayed unmatched. This CDR3 comprises 15 residues. CDR3 sequence: CASSSLAGALREQYF. DNA of the CDR3: TGTGCCAGCAGCTCTCTAGCGGGTGCCCTAAGGGAGCAGTACTTC. The variable domain in full, completed from reference TRBV5-5 and TRBJ2-7, reads DAGVTQSPTHLIKTRGQQVTLRCSPISGHKSVSWYQQVLGQGPQFIFQYYEKEERGRGNFPDRFSARQFPNYSSELNVNALLLGDSALYLCASSSLAGALREQYFGPGTRLTVT.

The chain is built from TRBV27 and TRBJ2-7; D might be TRBD1 (5 bases). The ends were cut back, 0 bases at V and 2 bases at J, with 8 bases in the middle. The germline V gene encodes CDR1 MNHEY and CDR2 SMNVEV (reference sequence). This CDR3 has 14 residues. The CDR3, as DNA: TGTGCCAGCAGTTTATCTACAGGCCCCTACGAGCAGTACTTC. It specifies CASSLSTGPYEQYF.

This clone was detected once. The chain couples TRBV28 to TRBJ1-4, with 7 positions matching TRBD1. Looked up from germline, CDR1 is MDHEN and CDR2 is SYDVKM. V dropped 5 bases and J dropped 4; count of bases not matched to a gene: 7. The CDR3 is 15 amino acids. The CDR3 nucleotides read TGTGCCAGCAGTCTCCGACAGGGTATTAATGAAAAACTGTTTTTT. It specifies CASSLRQGINEKLFF.

This clone was found once. This chain links TRBV2 with TRBJ2-2, with D maybe TRBD1 (5 bases). Germline-derived CDR1 and CDR2 are SNHLY and FYNNEI. This CDR3 has 16 amino acids. V dropped 5 bases and J dropped 4 bases, with 17 bases sitting between them. The CDR3 loop is CASSPPIGQGTGELFF. CDR3 DNA sequence: TGTGCCAGCAGTCCTCCAATTGGTCAGGGCACCGGGGAGCTGTTTTTT.

The CDR3 loop reads CATSRSSTSTDTQYF. The CDR3, as DNA: TGTGCCACCAGCAGAAGCTCCACTAGCACAGATACGCAGTATTTT. This chain links TRBV15 with TRBJ2-3, with D uncertain. From germline, CDR1 is LNHNV and CDR2 YYDKDF (reference sequence). The V gene lost 2 bases and the J gene lost 0 bases, with 9 bases spanning the gap. CDR3 size: 15 residues.

The rearrangement uses TRBV29-1 and TRBJ2-3, with TRBD2 matching 9 bases. With 1 base clipped from V and 4 bases from J, the junction kept 6 bases outside the gene matches. Germline CDR1 reads SQVTM; CDR2 reads ANQGSEA. The CDR3 runs 15 residues. Here the CDR3 reads CSVEGTSVLSDTQYF. The CDR3 region has the DNA TGCAGCGTTGAAGGGACTAGCGTGCTCTCAGATACGCAGTATTTT.

This chain links TRBV4-3 with TRBJ2-7; 10 bases match TRBD1. The CDR3 length is 14 residues. CDR1 and CDR2 (germline): LGHNA, YSLEER. V lost 4 bases, J lost 4 bases, and 4 bases stayed unmatched. CDR3 region: CASSPDRGLYEQYF. The CDR3 DNA sequence: TGCGCCAGCAGCCCAGACAGGGGGCTGTACGAGCAGTACTTC.

This chain links TRBV19 with TRBJ1-1; 9 bases fit TRBD1. CDR3 length: 13 amino acids. V lost 8 bases and J lost 1; bases outside the gene matches: 2. Germline V gene sequence: CDR1 LNHDA, CDR2 SQIVND (reference sequence). In DNA form, the CDR3 reads TGTGCCAGTCAGGGACAGGGGAACACTGAAGCTTTCTTT. It translates to CASQGQGNTEAFF.

V gene TRBV11-3 combines with J gene TRBJ2-1; TRBD2 aligns across 9 bases. V shed 5 bases and J 9 bases; nucleotides not matched to a gene: 8. This CDR3 is 14 amino acids long. Germline CDR1 SGHNT, CDR2 YENEEA. The CDR3 DNA reads TGTGCCAGCAGCGTAGTGACTAGCGGCGGTGAGCAGTTCTTC. Its protein is CASSVVTSGGEQFF.

V gene TRBV30 combines with J gene TRBJ1-2; tentatively, D is TRBD1 (5 bases). V was cut by 0 bases and J by 8 bases, with 16 bases left in between. This CDR3 contains 14 residues. Germline loops: CDR1 GTSNPN, CDR2 SVGIG (reference sequence). The CDR3 DNA is TGTGCCTGGAGTGTACGCGGAGGGTCAGGGGGCTACACCTTC. This gives the protein CAWSVRGGSGGYTF.

The genes are TRBV5-1 and TRBJ2-7, with D perhaps matching TRBD2 (5 bases). Trimming took off 2 bases at V and 1 base at J, with 7 bases between the two ends. Germline loops: CDR1 SGHRS, CDR2 YFSETQ. The CDR3 has 13 amino acids. DNA for the CDR3: TGCGCCAGCAGCTTACGGGATTCCTACGAGCAGTACTTC. Translated: CASSLRDSYEQYF. Full variable domain (rest looked up from reference TRBV5-1 and TRBJ2-7): KAGVTQTPRYLIKTRGQQVTLSCSPISGHRSVSWYQQTPGQGLQFLFEYFSETQRNKGNFPGRFSGRQFSNSRSEMNVSTLELGDSALYLCASSLRDSYEQYFGPGTRLTVT.

The J gene is TRBJ2-5, the V gene TRBV19, with D perhaps TRBD2 (6 bases). The CDR3 contains 16 residues. V lost 5 bases to trimming and J lost 1 base, with 17 bases between them. Germline lookup yields CDR1 LNHDA and CDR2 SQIVND (reference sequence). This chain's CDR3 is CASSSGGGIGQETQYF. The CDR3 DNA is TGTGCCAGTAGTTCCGGGGGAGGAATTGGCCAAGAGACCCAGTACTTC.

The rearrangement links TRBV7-2 to TRBJ2-7; TRBD2 matches 9 bases. V lost 1 base, J lost 7 bases, and 8 bases stayed unmatched. The V gene's germline CDR1 is SGHTA and CDR2 FQGNSA. This CDR3 region has 15 residues. The CDR3 loop reads CASSLDSSGIREQYF. The CDR3 DNA sequence: TGTGCCAGCAGCTTAGATTCTAGCGGGATCAGAGAGCAGTACTTC.